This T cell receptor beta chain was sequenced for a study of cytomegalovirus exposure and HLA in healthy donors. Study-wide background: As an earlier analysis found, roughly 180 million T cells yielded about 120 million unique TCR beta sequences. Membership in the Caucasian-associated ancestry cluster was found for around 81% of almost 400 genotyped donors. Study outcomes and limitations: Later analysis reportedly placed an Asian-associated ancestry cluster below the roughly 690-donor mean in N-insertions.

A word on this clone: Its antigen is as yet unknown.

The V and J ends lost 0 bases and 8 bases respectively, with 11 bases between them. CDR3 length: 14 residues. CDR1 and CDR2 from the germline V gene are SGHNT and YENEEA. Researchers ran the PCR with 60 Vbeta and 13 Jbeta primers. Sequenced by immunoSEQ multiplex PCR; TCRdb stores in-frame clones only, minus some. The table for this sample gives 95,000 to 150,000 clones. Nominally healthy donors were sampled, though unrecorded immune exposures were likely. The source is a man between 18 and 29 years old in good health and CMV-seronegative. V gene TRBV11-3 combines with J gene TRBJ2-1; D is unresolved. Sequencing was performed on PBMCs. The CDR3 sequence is CASSLDSSDDEQFF. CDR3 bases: TGTGCCAGCAGCTTAGATTCCAGCGACGATGAGCAGTTCTTC.